One and the same sample provided the 10 T cell receptor beta chains below, sequenced in a study of neoadjuvant anti-PD-1 for oral cavity cancer. The method was immunoSEQ multiplex PCR; TCRdb's version includes in-frame clones alone and lacks a portion of them. The sample consists of around 18,000 clones, around 76% of them appearing once. The specimen was PBMCs, collected before nivolumab (anti-PD-1) treatment. These receptors were taken from a person aged 35 to 85 with oral cavity squamous cell carcinoma.

The V call is TRBV28, the J call TRBJ1-2, with a possible D match to TRBD1 (6 bases). The V gene lost 4 bases and the J gene lost 8 bases, with 14 bases spanning the gap. Per the germline V gene, CDR1 is MDHEN and CDR2 is SYDVKM. The CDR3 covers 13 residues. CDR3 sequence reads: CASSSPGAGGYTF. The CDR3 nucleotides are TGTGCCAGCAGTTCGCCAGGGGCCGGCGGCTACACCTTC.

The V and J genes are TRBV11-2 and TRBJ1-3; D is undetermined. CDR1 and CDR2 (germline): SGHAT, FQNNGV. This CDR3 spans 14 amino acids. The V end was cut by 5 bases, the J end by 2 bases, with 10 bases between. The CDR3 loop is CASSRPGAGNTIYF. For the CDR3, the DNA is TGTGCCAGCAGCCGTCCGGGAGCTGGAAACACCATATATTTT.

The chain couples TRBV5-1 to TRBJ1-1; D perhaps matches TRBD1 (5 bases). The CDR3 sequence is 14 residues long. Germline V gene data show CDR1 as SGHRS and CDR2 as YFSETQ. V was trimmed by 0 bases and J by 5 bases, leaving 11 bases between them. CDR3 loop: CASSLDAGRTEAFF. Here the CDR3 DNA reads TGCGCCAGCAGCTTGGATGCAGGGAGGACTGAAGCTTTCTTT.

The chain recombines TRBV10-1 with TRBJ2-1; no firm D call. Germline lookup yields CDR1 WNHNN and CDR2 SYGVQD (reference sequence). This CDR3 spans 14 amino acids. The V end lost 2 bases, the J end lost 5 bases, and 10 bases lay between the germline ends. This chain's CDR3 is CASSEDSTHNEQFF. For the CDR3, the DNA is TGCGCCAGCAGTGAGGACTCCACACACAATGAGCAGTTCTTC.

The genes are TRBV6-5 and TRBJ2-2; TRBD1 agrees at 9 bases. The CDR3 totals 14 residues. Trimming removed 6 bases from V and 6 bases from J; junction bases left unmatched: 5. The germline gives CDR1 MNHEY, CDR2 SVGAGI. The CDR3 region is CASRRRQGAGELFF. CDR3 in DNA: TGTGCCAGCAGAAGACGACAGGGGGCCGGGGAGCTGTTTTTT.

The chain recombines TRBV7-2 with TRBJ1-2, with D possibly being TRBD1 (6 bases). In germline, CDR1 is SGHTA, CDR2 FQGNSA. With 4 bases removed from V and 5 bases from J, the gap between germline ends came to 17 bases. This CDR3 is built from 15 residues. The CDR3 DNA sequence: TGTGCCAGCAGCTGGGGGGTGGACAGAGGATATGGCTACACCTTC. Amino acid sequence: CASSWGVDRGYGYTF.

The chain employs TRBV27 and TRBJ2-7; D gene ambiguous. The CDR3 spans 13 residues. The V gene lost 10 bases and the J gene lost 2 bases, with 15 bases spanning the gap. The V gene's germline CDR1 is MNHEY and CDR2 SMNVEV (reference sequence). Written as DNA, the CDR3 is TGTGCCACCCCACAGAAATCAACCTACGAGCAGTACTTC. Its translation is CATPQKSTYEQYF.

The chain recombines TRBV5-1 with TRBJ2-7, with 13 bases matching TRBD2. There are 15 residues in the CDR3. After removal of 2 bases from V and 5 bases from J, the junction contained 4 bases not matched to a gene. In germline, CDR1 is SGHRS, CDR2 YFSETQ. The CDR3 sequence: CASSLGLAGEDEQYF. The CDR3 coding sequence is TGCGCCAGCAGCTTAGGACTAGCGGGAGAGGACGAGCAGTACTTC.

This clone was detected a few times. This chain links TRBV7-8 with TRBJ2-7; D may be TRBD2 (5 bases). This CDR3 contains 14 residues. V lost 0 bases and J lost 1, with 7 bases in between. CDR1 and CDR2 (germline): SGHVS, FQNEAQ. CDR3 bases: TGTGCCAGCAGCTTAGCGGGAGAGTCCTACGAGCAGTACTTC. Translating gives CASSLAGESYEQYF.

The chain has TRBV18 and TRBJ2-3; no reliable D call. The CDR3 is made up of 12 amino acids. V was clipped by 2 bases and J by 5 bases, with 5 bases between them. The V gene's germline CDR1 is KGHSH and CDR2 LQKENI. The CDR3 DNA reads as TGTGCCAGCTCACCAACCGGAGATACGCAGTATTTT. This sequence encodes CASSPTGDTQYF.